This entry lists 23 T cell receptor beta chains sequenced from one sample in a study of OX40 agonist ivuxolimab in advanced cancers. Method: immunoSEQ multiplex PCR; TCRdb's copy keeps in-frame clones and lacks some. The sample carries tens of thousands of clones, just under 90% recorded once. Source: CD4+ or CD8+ T cells sorted from blood, taken in a trial of the OX40 agonist ivuxolimab. The receptors shown here come from an adult with an advanced solid tumor such as melanoma, head and neck, liver or kidney cancer.

The chain joins TRBV5-1 to TRBJ2-5; 9 bases are shared with TRBD2. The J segment lost 2 bases and the V segment lost 4 bases, leaving 6 bases of the junction unmatched. CDR3 length: 15 residues. Germline CDR1 reads SGHRS; CDR2 reads YFSETQ. The CDR3 loop reads CASSTSGGRQETQYF. The CDR3 region has the DNA TGCGCCAGCAGCACCAGCGGGGGGAGACAAGAGACCCAGTACTTC.

This clone was seen a single time. This chain uses TRBV29-1 with TRBJ1-2, with a tentative D call TRBD1 (5 bases). The germline gives CDR1 SQVTM, CDR2 ANQGSEA. This CDR3 contains 13 residues. Between the trimmed V and J ends, which lost 3 bases and 8 bases, there was a span of 16 bases. The CDR3 nucleotides read TGCAGCGTTGACCAGGCAGGGCCTAGGGGCTACACCTTC. Amino acids: CSVDQAGPRGYTF. Supplemented by reference TRBV29-1 and TRBJ1-2, the full variable domain reads SAVISQKPSRDICQRGTSLTIQCQVDSQVTMMFWYRQQPGQSLTLIATANQGSEATYESGFVIDKFPISRPNLTFSTLTVSNMSPEDSSIYLCSVDQAGPRGYTFGSGTRLTVV.

V gene TRBV19 combines with J gene TRBJ1-2, with a weak D call TRBD1 (5 bases). Trimming left V 3 bases short and J 4 bases short, with 15 bases between. The germline gives CDR1 LNHDA, CDR2 SQIVND (reference sequence). The CDR3 covers 15 residues. The CDR3 sequence: CASSIGVGVAYGYTF. In nucleotides, the CDR3 is TGTGCCAGTAGTATTGGTGTAGGGGTGGCCTATGGCTACACCTTC.

This clone was detected once. This chain links TRBV29-1 with TRBJ1-2, with 10 bases fitting TRBD1. The V gene end was trimmed by 7 bases and the J gene end by 8 bases; junction bases not matched to a gene: 7. From germline, CDR1 is SQVTM and CDR2 ANQGSEA. This CDR3 spans 12 amino acids. The CDR3 DNA is TGCAGCGCAGGGACAGGGGCTGAAGGCTACACCTTC. Translated: CSAGTGAEGYTF.

The chain uses TRBV29-1 and TRBJ2-3; TRBD2 aligns across 9 bases. Germline loops: CDR1 SQVTM, CDR2 ANQGSEA. This CDR3 spans 14 amino acids. Unmatched junction bases numbered 9, after V lost 7 bases and J lost 4 bases. The CDR3 region is CSGTGGRASDTQYF. DNA for the CDR3: TGCAGCGGAACAGGCGGGAGGGCTTCAGATACGCAGTATTTT.

The chain carries TRBV30 and TRBJ2-3, with unresolved D. CDR3 length: 14 residues. V gave up 3 bases and J gave up 2 bases, with 12 bases separating them. Germline lookup yields CDR1 GTSNPN and CDR2 SVGIG (reference sequence). In nucleotides, the CDR3 is TGTGCCTGGAGGCAAACCGGGTTCACAGATACGCAGTATTTT. Translating it yields CAWRQTGFTDTQYF. The whole variable domain, remainder taken from reference TRBV30 and TRBJ2-3, is SQTIHQWPATLVQPVGSPLSLECTVEGTSNPNLYWYRQAAGRGLQLLFYSVGIGQISSEVPQNLSASRPQDRQFILSSKKLLLSDSGFYLCAWRQTGFTDTQYFGPGTRLTVL.

The chain uses TRBV19 and TRBJ1-1, with TRBD1 matching over 7 bases. Germline V gene data show CDR1 as LNHDA and CDR2 as SQIVND (reference sequence). This CDR3 spans 12 amino acids. V lost 10 bases to trimming and J lost 5 bases; unmatched junction nucleotides: 7. The CDR3 nucleotides are TGTGCCACCAAGACAGGGTTTACTGAAGCTTTCTTT. Its translation is CATKTGFTEAFF. Full variable domain (rest looked up from reference TRBV19 and TRBJ1-1): DGGITQSPKYLFRKEGQNVTLSCEQNLNHDAMYWYRQDPGQGLRLIYYSQIVNDFQKGDIAEGYSVSREKKESFPLTVTSAQKNPTAFYLCATKTGFTEAFFGQGTRLTVV.

The chain uses TRBV6-5 and TRBJ1-5; D unclear. The CDR3 covers 15 residues. Trimming removed 1 base from V and 3 bases from J, with 10 bases in between. Germline V lookup: CDR1 MNHEY, CDR2 SVGAGI. CDR3 in amino acids: CASSYFRKINQPQHF. The DNA for the CDR3 is TGTGCCAGCAGTTACTTCAGGAAAATCAATCAGCCCCAGCATTTT.

Only one count was recorded for this clone. The chain links TRBV11-2 to TRBJ2-3; possibly TRBD2 for D (5 bases). The CDR3 length is 15 residues. V was shortened by 4 bases and J by 6 bases, with 17 bases between the two germline ends. Looked up from germline, CDR1 is SGHAT and CDR2 is FQNNGV. The CDR3 here is CASSSTLELSDTQYF. The CDR3 bases are TGTGCCAGCAGCTCGACACTAGAATTATCGGATACGCAGTATTTT.

CDR3 DNA: TGTGCCAGCAGCTTGGCCTGGCCCAGACAGGGCACAGATACGCAGTATTTT. It specifies CASSLAWPRQGTDTQYF. The chain carries TRBV5-8 and TRBJ2-3; D is possibly TRBD1 (6 bases). V gave up 0 bases and J gave up 1 base, with 15 bases separating them. CDR3 length equals 17 residues. Germline CDR1 SGHTS, CDR2 YDEGEE. The full variable domain, in which reference TRBV5-8 and TRBJ2-3 provide the parts outside the CDR3, is EAGVTQSPTHLIKTRGQQATLRCSPISGHTSVYWYQQALGLGLQFLLWYDEGEERNRGNFPPRFSGRQFPNYSSELNVNALELEDSALYLCASSLAWPRQGTDTQYFGPGTRLTVL.

The CDR3 reads CASSPPGLDNTGELFF. DNA for the CDR3: TGTGCCAGCTCACCACCGGGACTAGATAACACCGGGGAGCTGTTTTTT. The V and J genes are TRBV18 and TRBJ2-2; 8 bases align to TRBD2. The germline gives CDR1 KGHSH, CDR2 LQKENI. Trimming cost V 0 bases and J 2 bases; bases outside gene matches: 2. The CDR3 sequence is 16 residues long.

The chain joins TRBV6-5 to TRBJ2-1; 7 bases align to TRBD1. V was clipped by 4 bases and J by 5 bases; unmatched bases: 8. The CDR3 loop spans 15 amino acids. Germline V gives CDR1 MNHEY, CDR2 SVGAGI. The CDR3 sequence is CASSLPGQHNNEQFF. The CDR3 DNA reads as TGTGCCAGCAGTTTGCCGGGACAGCATAACAATGAGCAGTTCTTC.

The chain carries TRBV11-2 and TRBJ2-7, with 7 bases aligning to TRBD2. CDR1 is SGHAT and CDR2 is FQNNGV in the germline V gene. The CDR3 is 14 residues long. The trim removed 7 bases at V and 3 bases at J, leaving 9 bases unmatched. The CDR3 region has the DNA TGTGCCAGCACCTTGGGCGCGGGAGACTACGAGCAGTACTTC. It is translated as CASTLGAGDYEQYF.

The chain joins TRBV19 to TRBJ2-7, with D perhaps matching TRBD2 (5 bases). This CDR3 comprises 16 residues. In germline, CDR1 is LNHDA, CDR2 SQIVND (reference sequence). Between the trimmed V and J ends, which lost 3 bases and 4 bases, there was a span of 19 bases. CDR3 coding DNA: TGTGCCAGTAGTATTTCACAAGGACTCTTTCCGTACGAGCAGTACTTC. This encodes CASSISQGLFPYEQYF. Full variable domain (remainder filled in from reference TRBV19 and TRBJ2-7): DGGITQSPKYLFRKEGQNVTLSCEQNLNHDAMYWYRQDPGQGLRLIYYSQIVNDFQKGDIAEGYSVSREKKESFPLTVTSAQKNPTAFYLCASSISQGLFPYEQYFGPGTRLTVT.

The genes are TRBV19 and TRBJ2-1, with 11 bases fitting TRBD2. The CDR3 consists of 16 residues. The trim removed 9 bases at V and 3 bases at J, leaving 10 bases unmatched. Germline CDR1 and CDR2: LNHDA and SQIVND (reference sequence). CDR3 coding DNA: TGTGCCAGCATCTCCACCCTAGCGGGAGGCTACAATGAGCAGTTCTTC. This codes for CASISTLAGGYNEQFF.

The CDR3 DNA follows: TGCGCCAGCAGCCAATCCGGTCCCTCTGGAAACACCATATATTTT. It specifies CASSQSGPSGNTIYF. The chain carries TRBV4-1 and TRBJ1-3; D uncertain. Germline lookup yields CDR1 MGHRA and CDR2 YSYEKL. The CDR3 is made up of 15 amino acids. The V and J ends lost 2 bases and 0 bases respectively, with 8 bases between them.

The rearrangement uses TRBV11-3 and TRBJ2-7, with D possibly TRBD1 on 5 matching bases. The CDR3 consists of 12 residues. Trimming shortened V by 3 bases and J by 6 bases, and 9 bases separated the two germline ends. Germline V gene data show CDR1 as SGHNT and CDR2 as YENEEA. The CDR3 DNA reads as TGTGCCAGCAGCTTCACAGGTGGCGAGCAGTACTTC. It encodes CASSFTGGEQYF.

This sequence joins TRBV19 and TRBJ1-1; 10 bases line up with TRBD1. CDR1 is LNHDA, CDR2 SQIVND, per germline (reference sequence). Germline trimming cut 4 bases from V and 4 bases from J; bases unmatched to any gene: 3. This CDR3 region has 14 residues. The CDR3, as DNA: TGTGCCAGTAGTACGACAGGGGGCGGCACTGAAGCTTTCTTT. It translates to CASSTTGGGTEAFF.

The V call is TRBV19, the J call TRBJ2-1; TRBD2 aligns across 8 bases. The CDR3 is made up of 14 amino acids. Germline V CDR1 and CDR2: LNHDA, SQIVND (reference sequence). V lost 10 bases, J lost 6 bases, and 11 bases stayed unmatched. For the CDR3, the DNA is TGTGCCACTAGGGTGGTAGCGGGACCCAATGAGCAGTTCTTC. Protein: CATRVVAGPNEQFF.

This clone was picked up one time. The J gene is TRBJ1-3, the V gene TRBV6-1; D not certain. Germline CDR1 and CDR2: MNHNS and SASEGT. This CDR3 has 14 amino acids. The ends were cut back, 6 bases at V and 4 bases at J, with 13 bases in the middle. The CDR3 is CASRIKEVGNTIYF. The CDR3 DNA is TGTGCCAGCAGAATTAAGGAAGTCGGAAACACCATATATTTT.

The V and J genes are TRBV13 and TRBJ2-3; D is possibly TRBD2 (6 bases). The CDR3 spans 16 residues. The V gene lost 0 bases and the J gene lost 8 bases, with 18 bases spanning the gap. Per germline, CDR1 PRHDT and CDR2 FYEKMQ (reference sequence). For the CDR3, the DNA is TGTGCCAGCAGCTTAGGTTGGGACTTGCACTGGGGTACGCAGTATTTT. Its protein is CASSLGWDLHWGTQYF.

V and J are TRBV5-1 and TRBJ2-2; 13 bases are shared with TRBD2. The junction had 2 bases not matched to a gene; V was cut back by 2 bases and J by 1 base. The CDR3 extends over 17 amino acids. The germline CDR1 and CDR2 sequences are SGHRS and YFSETQ. The CDR3 nucleotides read TGCGCCAGCAGCTTTTGGACTAGCGGGGGGAACACCGGGGAGCTGTTTTTT. This translates into CASSFWTSGGNTGELFF.

V gene TRBV27 combines with J gene TRBJ2-5, with D tentatively TRBD1 or TRBD2 (5 bases each). The CDR3 runs to 11 residues. Germline CDR1 is MNHEY and CDR2 is SMNVEV (reference sequence). V lost 10 bases and J lost 7, with 13 bases in between. The CDR3 spells CATREMGTQYF. For the CDR3, the DNA is TGTGCCACCAGGGAGATGGGGACCCAGTACTTC.